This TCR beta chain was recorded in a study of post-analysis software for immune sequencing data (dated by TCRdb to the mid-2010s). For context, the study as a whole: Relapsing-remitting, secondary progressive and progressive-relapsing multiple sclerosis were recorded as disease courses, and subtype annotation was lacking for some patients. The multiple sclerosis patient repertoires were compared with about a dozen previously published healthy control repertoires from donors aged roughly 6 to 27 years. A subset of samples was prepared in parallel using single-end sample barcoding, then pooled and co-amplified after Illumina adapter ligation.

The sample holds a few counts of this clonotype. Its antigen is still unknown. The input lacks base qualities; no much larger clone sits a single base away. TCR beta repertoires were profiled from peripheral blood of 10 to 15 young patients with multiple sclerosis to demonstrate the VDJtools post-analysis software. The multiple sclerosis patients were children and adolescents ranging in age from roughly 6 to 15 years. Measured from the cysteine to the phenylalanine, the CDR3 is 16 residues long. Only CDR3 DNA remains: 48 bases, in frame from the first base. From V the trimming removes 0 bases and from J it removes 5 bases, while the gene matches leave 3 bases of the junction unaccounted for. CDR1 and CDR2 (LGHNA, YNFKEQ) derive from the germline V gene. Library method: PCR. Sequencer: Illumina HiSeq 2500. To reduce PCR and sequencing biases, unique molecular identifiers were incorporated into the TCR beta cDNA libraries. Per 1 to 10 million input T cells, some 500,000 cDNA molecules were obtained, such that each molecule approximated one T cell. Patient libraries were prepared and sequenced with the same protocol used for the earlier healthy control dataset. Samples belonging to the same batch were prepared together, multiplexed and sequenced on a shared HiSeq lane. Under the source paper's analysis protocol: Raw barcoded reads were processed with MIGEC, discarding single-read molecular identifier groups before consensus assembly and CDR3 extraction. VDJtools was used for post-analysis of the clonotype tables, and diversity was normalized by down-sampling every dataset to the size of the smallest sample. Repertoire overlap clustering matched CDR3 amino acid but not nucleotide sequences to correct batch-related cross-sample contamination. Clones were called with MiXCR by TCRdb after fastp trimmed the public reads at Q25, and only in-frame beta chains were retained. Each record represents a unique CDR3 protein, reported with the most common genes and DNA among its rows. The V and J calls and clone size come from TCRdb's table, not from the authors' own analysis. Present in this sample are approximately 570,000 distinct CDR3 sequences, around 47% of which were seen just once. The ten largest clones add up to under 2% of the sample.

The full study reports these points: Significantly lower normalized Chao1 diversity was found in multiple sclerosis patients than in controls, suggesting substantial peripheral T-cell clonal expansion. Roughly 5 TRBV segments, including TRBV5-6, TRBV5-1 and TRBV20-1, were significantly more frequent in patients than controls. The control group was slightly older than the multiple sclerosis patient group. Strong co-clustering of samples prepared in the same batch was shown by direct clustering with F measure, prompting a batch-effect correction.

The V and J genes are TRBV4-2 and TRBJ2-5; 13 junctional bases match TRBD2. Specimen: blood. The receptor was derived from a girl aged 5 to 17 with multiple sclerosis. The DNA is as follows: TGTGCCAGCAGCCAAGACTGGACTAGCGGGAGTGAGACCCAGTACTTC. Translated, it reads CASSQDWTSGSETQYF.